This entry features one T cell receptor (beta chain) sequence. The sample originates from a study of T cell responses to AZD1222 COVID-19 vaccine. Assay: immunoSEQ multiplex PCR; the TCRdb copy retains only in-frame clones and omits some. The table lists approximately 44,000 clones, about three quarters of them singletons. The sequences come from peripheral blood, collected on day 0 of AZD1222 vaccination. The sequence was collected from an adult in good health.

CDR3 region: CASSSLPQTGTPYNSPLHF. The CDR3, as DNA: TGCGCCAGCAGCTCCCTCCCCCAGACAGGGACGCCCTATAATTCACCCCTCCACTTT. The V call is TRBV4-3, the J call TRBJ1-6; 7 nucleotides line up with TRBD1. The V segment lost 5 bases and the J segment 2 bases; nucleotides outside the gene matches: 15. Germline loops: CDR1 LGHNA, CDR2 YSLEER. This CDR3 is built from 19 residues.